One and the same sample provided the 9 T cell receptor beta chains below, sequenced in a study of cytomegalovirus exposure and HLA in healthy donors. TCRdb's copy holds only in-frame clones and misses some; the assay was immunoSEQ multiplex PCR. The sample yields about 140,000 clones, roughly nine tenths seen once. The source material was PBMCs. The source is a man between 18 and 29 years old in good health and CMV-seronegative.

This chain connects TRBV5-1 to TRBJ2-3, with TRBD2 as a possible D gene (5 bases). V was pared by 0 bases and J by 1 base, with 9 bases between. The CDR3 contains 15 residues. Germline V gene data show CDR1 as SGHRS and CDR2 as YFSETQ. This CDR3 reads CASSLGGYGTDTQYF. As DNA, the CDR3 is TGCGCCAGCAGCTTGGGAGGGTACGGCACAGATACGCAGTATTTT.

This chain connects TRBV30 to TRBJ1-5; D not certain. The V and J ends lost 0 bases and 7 bases respectively, with 10 bases between them. This CDR3 is built from 13 residues. Germline assignment: CDR1 GTSNPN and CDR2 SVGIG (reference sequence). The CDR3 sequence is CAWSVLGKQPQHF. The CDR3 DNA is TGTGCCTGGAGTGTACTTGGTAAGCAGCCCCAGCATTTT.

The V and J genes are TRBV30 and TRBJ2-7, with D unresolved. The germline V and J ends were trimmed by 8 bases and 0 bases, with 14 bases remaining between them. This CDR3 spans 13 amino acids. Germline values: CDR1 GTSNPN, CDR2 SVGIG (reference sequence). The CDR3 protein is CAPPDPYSYEQYF. DNA of the CDR3: TGTGCCCCACCTGATCCCTACTCCTACGAGCAGTACTTC.

The genes are TRBV2 and TRBJ2-5; D is uncertain. Trimming pared 10 bases from V and 5 bases from J, leaving 23 bases between. CDR1 is SNHLY, CDR2 FYNNEI, per germline. The CDR3 extends over 15 amino acids. This CDR3 reads CATWAGYQGWETQYF. The DNA of the CDR3 is TGTGCCACCTGGGCCGGCTACCAAGGTTGGGAGACCCAGTACTTC.

This clone was counted a single time. This chain links TRBV28 with TRBJ2-1, with 12 positions matching TRBD2. J lost 7 bases, V lost 10 bases, and 20 bases had no gene match. Germline assignment: CDR1 MDHEN and CDR2 SYDVKM. The CDR3 is 18 amino acids. DNA of the CDR3: TGTGCCACACAGACAATTTGGGTGACTAGCGGGAGCCCAAATGAGCAGTTCTTC. As protein: CATQTIWVTSGSPNEQFF.

The chain uses TRBV27 and TRBJ2-3; 8 nucleotides agree with TRBD2. The germline V gene encodes CDR1 MNHEY and CDR2 SMNVEV (reference sequence). V lost 2 bases, J lost 2 bases, and 6 bases stayed unmatched. The CDR3 is made up of 16 amino acids. In DNA form, the CDR3 reads TGTGCCAGCAGTTTAGATAGCGGGACATTCACAGATACGCAGTATTTT. Protein product: CASSLDSGTFTDTQYF.

The chain couples TRBV14 to TRBJ1-5, with D hard to call. This CDR3 is 15 amino acids long. V lost 0 bases and J lost 4, with 10 bases in between. CDR1 is SGHDN and CDR2 is FVKESK in the germline V gene. The CDR3 protein is CASSQDTGSNQPQHF. The CDR3 bases are TGTGCCAGCAGCCAAGATACGGGATCGAATCAGCCCCAGCATTTT.

This chain links TRBV7-2 with TRBJ1-4; D not resolved. Germline CDR1 SGHTA, CDR2 FQGNSA. Trimming stripped 3 bases from V and 0 bases from J, with 5 bases between. The CDR3 is made up of 14 amino acids. CDR3 nucleotide sequence: TGTGCCAGCAGCTTCGGGTCAACTAATGAAAAACTGTTTTTT. This codes for CASSFGSTNEKLFF.

About this clone: Because the CDR3's place on the DNA is in doubt, the DNA is left out and the CDR3 is given as listed by TCRdb. The chain carries TRBV7-9 and TRBJ2-1; the D call TRBD1 from the table was never checked on the DNA. The germline V gene encodes CDR1 SEHNR and CDR2 FQNEAQ (reference sequence). 13 amino acids form the CDR3, both terminal residues included. CDR3 in amino acids: CASSPGWGQGTFF.